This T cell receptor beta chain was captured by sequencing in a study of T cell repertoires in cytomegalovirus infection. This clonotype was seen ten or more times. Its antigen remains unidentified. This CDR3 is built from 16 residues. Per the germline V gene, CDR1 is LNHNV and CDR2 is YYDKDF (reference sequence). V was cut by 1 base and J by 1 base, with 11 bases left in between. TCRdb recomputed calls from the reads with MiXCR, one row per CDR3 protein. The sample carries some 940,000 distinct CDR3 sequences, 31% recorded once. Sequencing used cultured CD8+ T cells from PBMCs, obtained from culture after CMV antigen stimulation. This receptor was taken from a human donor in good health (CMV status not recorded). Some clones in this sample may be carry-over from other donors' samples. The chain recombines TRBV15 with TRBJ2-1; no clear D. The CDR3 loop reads CATSRVRPPSYNEQFF. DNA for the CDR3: TGTGCCACCAGCAGAGTGCGACCTCCGTCCTACAATGAGCAGTTCTTC.